This T cell receptor (beta chain) was captured by sequencing in a study of vaccination effects on CD4 cells after COVID-19. Study-wide points: Researchers reported few convalescent patients and no early post-infection timepoints in the study.

V shed 0 bases, J shed 9 bases, and the junction held 11 bases outside the gene matches. The CDR3 is 16 residues long. Germline V gene lookup returns CDR1 LGHDT and CDR2 YNNKEL (reference sequence). For this clone: What it binds is unknown.

Measured with immunoSEQ multiplex PCR; TCRdb has only the in-frame clones, and not every one. The data show 84,000 or so clones, roughly 80% seen once. Antigen-specific CD4+ T cells expanded by the ViraFEST assay with viral peptide pools were then sequenced. At the end of over 8 days of culture, CD4+ T cells were isolated. Each participant received a vaccine that was either BNT162b2 or mRNA-1273, given as two doses. None of these healthy vaccinees had been infected with SARS-CoV-2 before vaccination. The rearrangement joins TRBV3-1 (or the pseudogene TRBV3-2) to TRBJ2-4; TRBD1 matches 7 bases. This sample comprised CD4+ T cells from PBMCs cultured with HCoV-OC43 spike peptides, obtained after COVID-19 vaccination. Subset: HCoV-OC43 spike overlapping peptide pool stimulation. The TCR comes from a human donor who received a COVID-19 vaccine. CDR3 nucleotide sequence: TGTGCCAGCAGCCAAGATACAGGGGTGAGGGTGGGCATTCAGTACTTC. Amino acids: CASSQDTGVRVGIQYF.